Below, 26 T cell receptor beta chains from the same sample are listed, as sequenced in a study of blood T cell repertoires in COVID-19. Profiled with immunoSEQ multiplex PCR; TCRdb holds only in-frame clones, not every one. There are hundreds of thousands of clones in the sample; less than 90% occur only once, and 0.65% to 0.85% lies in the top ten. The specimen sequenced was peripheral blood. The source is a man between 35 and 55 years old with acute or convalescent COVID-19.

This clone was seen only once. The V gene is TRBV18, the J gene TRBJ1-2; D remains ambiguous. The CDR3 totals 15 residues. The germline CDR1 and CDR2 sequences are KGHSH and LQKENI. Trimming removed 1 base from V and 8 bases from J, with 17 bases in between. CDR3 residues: CASSPLDSHAGGYTF. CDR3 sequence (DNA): TGTGCCAGCTCACCACTAGACTCCCACGCGGGGGGCTACACCTTC.

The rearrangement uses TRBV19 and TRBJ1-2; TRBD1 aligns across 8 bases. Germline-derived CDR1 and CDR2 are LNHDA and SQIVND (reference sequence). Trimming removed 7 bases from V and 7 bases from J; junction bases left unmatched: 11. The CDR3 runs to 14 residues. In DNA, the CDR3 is TGTGCCAGTACGCCCGACAGGGGAGCCGCTGGCTACACCTTC. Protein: CASTPDRGAAGYTF. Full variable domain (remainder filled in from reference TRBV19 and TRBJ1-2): DGGITQSPKYLFRKEGQNVTLSCEQNLNHDAMYWYRQDPGQGLRLIYYSQIVNDFQKGDIAEGYSVSREKKESFPLTVTSAQKNPTAFYLCASTPDRGAAGYTFGSGTRLTVV.

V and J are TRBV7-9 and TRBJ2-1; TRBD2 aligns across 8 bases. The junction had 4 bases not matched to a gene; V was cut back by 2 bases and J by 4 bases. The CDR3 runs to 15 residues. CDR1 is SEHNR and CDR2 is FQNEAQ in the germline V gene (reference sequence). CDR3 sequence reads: CASSLSSGRYNEQFF. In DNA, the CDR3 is TGTGCCAGCAGCTTATCTAGCGGGCGATACAATGAGCAGTTCTTC.

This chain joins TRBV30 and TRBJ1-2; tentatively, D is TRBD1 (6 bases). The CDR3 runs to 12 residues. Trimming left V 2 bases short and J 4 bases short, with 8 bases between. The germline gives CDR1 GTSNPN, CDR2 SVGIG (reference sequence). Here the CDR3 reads CAWSTGTYGYTF. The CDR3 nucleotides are TGTGCCTGGAGTACAGGGACCTATGGCTACACCTTC. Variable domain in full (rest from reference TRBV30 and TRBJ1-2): SQTIHQWPATLVQPVGSPLSLECTVEGTSNPNLYWYRQAAGRGLQLLFYSVGIGQISSEVPQNLSASRPQDRQFILSSKKLLLSDSGFYLCAWSTGTYGYTFGSGTRLTVV.

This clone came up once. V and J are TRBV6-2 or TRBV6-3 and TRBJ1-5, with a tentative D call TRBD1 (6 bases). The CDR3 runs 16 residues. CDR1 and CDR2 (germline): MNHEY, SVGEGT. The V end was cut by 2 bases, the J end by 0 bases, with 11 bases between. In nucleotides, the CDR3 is TGTGCCAGCAGTTACATAGGGGGTTATAGCAATCAGCCCCAGCATTTT. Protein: CASSYIGGYSNQPQHF.

CDR3 sequence: CASSSLPGLAEYNEQFF. The CDR3 coding sequence is TGTGCCAGCAGTTCCCTGCCGGGACTAGCGGAATACAATGAGCAGTTCTTC. The chain employs TRBV28 and TRBJ2-1, with TRBD2 matching over 11 bases. V trimming: 4 bases; J trimming: 4 bases; junction bases outside the gene matches: 9. This CDR3 contains 17 residues. Germline CDR1 and CDR2: MDHEN and SYDVKM.

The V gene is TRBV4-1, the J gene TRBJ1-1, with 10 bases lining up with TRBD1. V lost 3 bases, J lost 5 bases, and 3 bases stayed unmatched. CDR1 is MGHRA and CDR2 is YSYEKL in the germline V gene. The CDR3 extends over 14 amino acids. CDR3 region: CASSHWTGGTEAFF. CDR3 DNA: TGCGCCAGCAGCCATTGGACAGGGGGGACTGAAGCTTTCTTT.

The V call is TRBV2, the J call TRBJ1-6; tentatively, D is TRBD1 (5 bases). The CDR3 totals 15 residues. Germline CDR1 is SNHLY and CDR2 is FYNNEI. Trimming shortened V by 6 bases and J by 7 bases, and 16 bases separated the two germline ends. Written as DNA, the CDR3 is TGTGCCAGCAGGGGGGGTCGGCGGGAAAATTCACCCCTCCACTTT. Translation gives CASRGGRRENSPLHF.

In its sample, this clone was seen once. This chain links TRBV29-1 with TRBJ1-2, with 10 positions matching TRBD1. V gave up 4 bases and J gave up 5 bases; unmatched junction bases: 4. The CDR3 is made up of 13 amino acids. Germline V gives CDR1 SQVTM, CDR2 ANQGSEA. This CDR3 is CSVGDRGGYGYTF. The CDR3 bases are TGCAGCGTTGGGGACAGGGGAGGATATGGCTACACCTTC.

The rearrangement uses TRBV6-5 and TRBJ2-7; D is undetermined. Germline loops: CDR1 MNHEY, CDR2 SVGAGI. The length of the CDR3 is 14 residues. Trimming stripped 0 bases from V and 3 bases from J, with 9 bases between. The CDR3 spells CASSYSRFLYEQYF. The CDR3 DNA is TGTGCCAGCAGTTACTCGAGGTTCCTCTACGAGCAGTACTTC.

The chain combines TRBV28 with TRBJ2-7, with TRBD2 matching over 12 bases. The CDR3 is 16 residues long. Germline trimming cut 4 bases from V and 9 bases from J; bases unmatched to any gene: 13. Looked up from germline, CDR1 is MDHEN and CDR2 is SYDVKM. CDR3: CASSYPRASGRAGQYF. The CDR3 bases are TGTGCCAGCAGTTACCCTCGGGCTAGCGGGAGGGCCGGGCAGTACTTC. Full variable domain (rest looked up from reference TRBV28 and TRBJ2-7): DVKVTQSSRYLVKRTGEKVFLECVQDMDHENMFWYRQDPGLGLRLIYFSYDVKMKEKGDIPEGYSVSREKKERFSLILESASTNQTSMYLCASSYPRASGRAGQYFGPGTRLTVT.

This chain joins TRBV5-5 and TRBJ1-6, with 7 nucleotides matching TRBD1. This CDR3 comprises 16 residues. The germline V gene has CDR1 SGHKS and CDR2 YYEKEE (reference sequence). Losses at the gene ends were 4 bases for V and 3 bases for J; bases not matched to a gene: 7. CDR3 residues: CASSPLGQRYNSPLHF. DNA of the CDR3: TGTGCCAGCAGCCCCTTGGGACAGCGCTATAATTCACCCCTCCACTTT.

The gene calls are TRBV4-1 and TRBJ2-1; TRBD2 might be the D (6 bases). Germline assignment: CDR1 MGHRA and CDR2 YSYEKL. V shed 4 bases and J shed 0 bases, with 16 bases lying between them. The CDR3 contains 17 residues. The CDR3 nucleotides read TGCGCCAGCAGCCTCCTTGGCGGGATGAGCTCCTACAATGAGCAGTTCTTC. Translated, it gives CASSLLGGMSSYNEQFF.

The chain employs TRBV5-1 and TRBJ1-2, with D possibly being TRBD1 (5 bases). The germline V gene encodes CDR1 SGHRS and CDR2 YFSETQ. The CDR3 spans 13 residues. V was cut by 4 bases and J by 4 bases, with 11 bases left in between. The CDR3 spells CASSVGELYGYTF. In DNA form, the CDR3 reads TGCGCCAGCAGCGTAGGGGAACTCTATGGCTACACCTTC.

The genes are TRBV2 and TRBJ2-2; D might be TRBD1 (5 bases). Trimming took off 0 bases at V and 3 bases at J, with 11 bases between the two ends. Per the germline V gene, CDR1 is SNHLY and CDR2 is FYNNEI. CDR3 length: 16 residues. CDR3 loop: CASSEAGARDTGELFF. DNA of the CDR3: TGTGCCAGCAGTGAAGCAGGGGCACGGGACACCGGGGAGCTGTTTTTT.

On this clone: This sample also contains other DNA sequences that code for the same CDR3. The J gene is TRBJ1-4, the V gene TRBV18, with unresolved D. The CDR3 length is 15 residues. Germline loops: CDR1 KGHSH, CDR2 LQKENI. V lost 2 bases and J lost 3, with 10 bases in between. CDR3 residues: CASSPSGQPNEKLFF. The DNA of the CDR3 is TGTGCCAGCTCACCATCGGGTCAGCCTAATGAAAAACTGTTTTTT.

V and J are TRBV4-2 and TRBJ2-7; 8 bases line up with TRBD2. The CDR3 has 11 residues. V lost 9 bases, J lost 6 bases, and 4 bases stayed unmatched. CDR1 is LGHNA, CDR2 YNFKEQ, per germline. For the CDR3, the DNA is TGTGCCAGTCGGCGGGGGGCCGAGCAGTACTTC. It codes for CASRRGAEQYF.

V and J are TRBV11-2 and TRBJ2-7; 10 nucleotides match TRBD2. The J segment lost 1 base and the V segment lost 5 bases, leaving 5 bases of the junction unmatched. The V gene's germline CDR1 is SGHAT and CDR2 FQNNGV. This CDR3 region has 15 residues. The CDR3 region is CASSTRLAGSYEQYF. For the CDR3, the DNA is TGTGCCAGCAGCACGCGACTAGCGGGTTCCTACGAGCAGTACTTC.

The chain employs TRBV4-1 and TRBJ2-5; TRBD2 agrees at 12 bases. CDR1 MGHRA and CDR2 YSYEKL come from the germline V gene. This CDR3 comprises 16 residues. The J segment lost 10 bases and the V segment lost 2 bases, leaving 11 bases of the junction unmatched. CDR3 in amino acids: CASSQLTSGGPGDQYF. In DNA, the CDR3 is TGCGCCAGCAGCCAACTGACTAGCGGGGGCCCAGGGGACCAGTACTTC.

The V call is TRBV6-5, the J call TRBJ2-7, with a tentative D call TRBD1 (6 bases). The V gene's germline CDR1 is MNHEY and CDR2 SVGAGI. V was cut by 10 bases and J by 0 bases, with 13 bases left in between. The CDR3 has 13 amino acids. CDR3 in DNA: TGTGCCACCCTTCAGGGGAACTCCTACGAGCAGTACTTC. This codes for CATLQGNSYEQYF.

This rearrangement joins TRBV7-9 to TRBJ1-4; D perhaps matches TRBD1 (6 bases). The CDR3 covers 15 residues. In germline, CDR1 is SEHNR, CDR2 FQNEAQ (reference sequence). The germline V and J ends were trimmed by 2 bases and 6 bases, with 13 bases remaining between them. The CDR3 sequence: CASSLYLGADEKLFF. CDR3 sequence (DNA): TGTGCCAGCAGCTTATATCTGGGGGCAGATGAAAAACTGTTTTTT.

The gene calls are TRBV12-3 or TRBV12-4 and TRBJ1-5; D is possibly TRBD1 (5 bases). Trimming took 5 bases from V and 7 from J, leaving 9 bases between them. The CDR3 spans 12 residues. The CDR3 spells CASSTGRQPQHF. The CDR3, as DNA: TGTGCCAGCAGTACAGGACGGCAGCCCCAGCATTTT.

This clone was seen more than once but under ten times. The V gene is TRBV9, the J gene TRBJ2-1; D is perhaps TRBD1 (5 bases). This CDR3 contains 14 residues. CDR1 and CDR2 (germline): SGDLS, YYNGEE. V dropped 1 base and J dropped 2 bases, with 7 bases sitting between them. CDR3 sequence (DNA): TGTGCCAGCAGCGTAATGGACACCTACAATGAGCAGTTCTTC. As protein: CASSVMDTYNEQFF.

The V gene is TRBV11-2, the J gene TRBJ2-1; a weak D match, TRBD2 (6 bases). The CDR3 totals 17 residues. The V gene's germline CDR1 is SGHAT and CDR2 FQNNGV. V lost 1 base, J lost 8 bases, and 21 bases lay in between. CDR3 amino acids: CASSLVRFGGGRDEQFF. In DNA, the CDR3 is TGTGCCAGCAGCTTAGTCCGATTTGGGGGAGGAAGGGATGAGCAGTTCTTC. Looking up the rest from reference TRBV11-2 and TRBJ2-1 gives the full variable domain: EAGVAQSPRYKIIEKRQSVAFWCNPISGHATLYWYQQILGQGPKLLIQFQNNGVVDDSQLPKDRFSAERLKGVDSTLKIQPAKLEDSAVYLCASSLVRFGGGRDEQFFGPGTRLTVL.

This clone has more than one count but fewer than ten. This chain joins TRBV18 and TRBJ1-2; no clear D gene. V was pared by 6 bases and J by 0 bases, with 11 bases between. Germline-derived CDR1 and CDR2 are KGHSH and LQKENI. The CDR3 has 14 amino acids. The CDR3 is CASSPRQSNYGYTF. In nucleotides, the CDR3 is TGTGCCAGCTCGCCCAGACAATCTAACTATGGCTACACCTTC. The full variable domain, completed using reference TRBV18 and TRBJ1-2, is NAGVMQNPRHLVRRRGQEARLRCSPMKGHSHVYWYRQLPEEGLKFMVYLQKENIIDESGMPKERFSAEFPKEGPSILRIQQVVRGDSAAYFCASSPRQSNYGYTFGSGTRLTVV.

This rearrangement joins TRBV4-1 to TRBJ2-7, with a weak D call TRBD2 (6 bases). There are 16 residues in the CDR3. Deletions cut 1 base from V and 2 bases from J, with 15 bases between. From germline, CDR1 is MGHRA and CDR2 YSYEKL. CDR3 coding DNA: TGCGCCAGCAGCCAAGTGTCGGGGGTGCAAGCCTACGAGCAGTACTTC. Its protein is CASSQVSGVQAYEQYF.